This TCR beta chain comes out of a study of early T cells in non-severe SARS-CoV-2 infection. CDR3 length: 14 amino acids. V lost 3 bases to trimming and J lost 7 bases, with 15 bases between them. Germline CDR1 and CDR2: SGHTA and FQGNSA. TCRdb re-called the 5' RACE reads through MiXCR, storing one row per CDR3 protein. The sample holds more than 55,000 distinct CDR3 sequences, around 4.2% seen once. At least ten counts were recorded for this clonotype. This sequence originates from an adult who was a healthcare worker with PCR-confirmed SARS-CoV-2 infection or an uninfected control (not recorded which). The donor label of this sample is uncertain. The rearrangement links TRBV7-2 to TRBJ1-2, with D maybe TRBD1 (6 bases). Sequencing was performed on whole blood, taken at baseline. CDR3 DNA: TGTGCCAGCAGCTTGGCGGGGGCCAAGAGTGGCTACACCTTC. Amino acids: CASSLAGAKSGYTF.